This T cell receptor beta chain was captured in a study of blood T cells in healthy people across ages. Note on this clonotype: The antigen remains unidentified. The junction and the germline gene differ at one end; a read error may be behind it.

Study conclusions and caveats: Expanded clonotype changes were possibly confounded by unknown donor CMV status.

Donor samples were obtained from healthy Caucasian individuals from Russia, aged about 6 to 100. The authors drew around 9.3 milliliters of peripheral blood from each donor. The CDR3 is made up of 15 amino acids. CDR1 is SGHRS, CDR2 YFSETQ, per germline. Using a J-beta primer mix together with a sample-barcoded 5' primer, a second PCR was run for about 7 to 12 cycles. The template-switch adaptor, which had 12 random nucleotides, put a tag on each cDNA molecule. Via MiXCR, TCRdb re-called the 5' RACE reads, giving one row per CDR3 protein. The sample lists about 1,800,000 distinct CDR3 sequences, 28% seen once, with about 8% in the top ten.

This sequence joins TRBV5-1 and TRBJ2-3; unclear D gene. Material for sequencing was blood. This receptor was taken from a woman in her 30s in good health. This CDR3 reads CASSPDPSNTDTRYF. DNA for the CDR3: TGCGCCAGCAGCCCGGATCCATCTAACACAGATACGCGGTATTTT.